This T cell receptor (beta chain) was captured in a study of CXCR3-negative and CXCR3-positive naive CD8 T cells. Notes on the study in general: When CXCR3-positive naive cells were set against CXCR3-negative naive cells, the former had more hydrophobic TRB CDR3s. TRB CDR3 properties were used to infer TCR strength, and surface CD5 was comparable between naive subsets. Within a donor, both naive subsets shared TRBV-TRBJ usage, unlike memory cells. Diversity was high in both naive subsets and much lower in memory cells.

On this clonotype: No antigen is known for it.

CD45RO-CCR7+CD27+CD95- marked naive CD8+ T cells. The CDR3 covers 16 residues. CDR1 SGHTA and CDR2 FQGNSA come from the germline V gene. UMI-labeled TRB cDNA libraries were prepared by 5' RACE. TCRdb reworked the 5' RACE reads into one entry per CDR3 protein, no DNA. This sample carries approximately 65,000 distinct CDR3 sequences, with 0.55% to 0.85% going to the ten biggest clones. The sequence was collected from a human donor in good health. Some clones in this sample may be carry-over from other donors' samples. The J gene is TRBJ2-7, the V gene TRBV7-2; TCRdb indicates TRBD2, and absent DNA this call remains unverified. The sample was naive CXCR3+ CD8+ T cells from blood. The subset here: CD45RO-CCR7+CD27+CD95- naive CD8+ T cells expressing CXCR3 (TNR3+). The CDR3 sequence: CASSPNILAGADEQYF.